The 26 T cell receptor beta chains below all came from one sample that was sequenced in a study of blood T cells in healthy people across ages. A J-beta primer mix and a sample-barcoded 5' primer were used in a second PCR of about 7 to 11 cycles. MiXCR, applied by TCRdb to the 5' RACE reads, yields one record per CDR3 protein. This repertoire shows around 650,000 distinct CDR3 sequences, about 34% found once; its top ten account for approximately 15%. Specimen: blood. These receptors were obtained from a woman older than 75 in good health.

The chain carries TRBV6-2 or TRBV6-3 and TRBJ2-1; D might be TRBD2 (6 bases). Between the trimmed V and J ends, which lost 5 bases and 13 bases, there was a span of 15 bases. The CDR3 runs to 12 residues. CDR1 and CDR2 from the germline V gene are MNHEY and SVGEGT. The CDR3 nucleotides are TGTGCCAGCAGTATCTGGGAGGAGACCCAGTTCTTC. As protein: CASSIWEETQFF.

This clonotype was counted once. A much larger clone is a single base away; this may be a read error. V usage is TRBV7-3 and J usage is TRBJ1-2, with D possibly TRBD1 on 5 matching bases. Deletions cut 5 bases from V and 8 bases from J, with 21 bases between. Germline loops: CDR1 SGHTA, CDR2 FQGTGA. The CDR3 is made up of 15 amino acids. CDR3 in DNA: TGTGCCAGCAGCGAAGCCGGGGCCCTGATGGGCGGCTACACCTTC. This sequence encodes CASSEAGALMGGYTF.

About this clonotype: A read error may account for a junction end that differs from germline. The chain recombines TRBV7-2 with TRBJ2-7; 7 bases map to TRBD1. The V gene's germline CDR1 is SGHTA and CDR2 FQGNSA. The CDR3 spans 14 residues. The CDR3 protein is CAGSQQQGVNEQYF. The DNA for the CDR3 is TGTGCCGGCAGCCAGCAGCAGGGGGTAAACGAGCAGTACTTC.

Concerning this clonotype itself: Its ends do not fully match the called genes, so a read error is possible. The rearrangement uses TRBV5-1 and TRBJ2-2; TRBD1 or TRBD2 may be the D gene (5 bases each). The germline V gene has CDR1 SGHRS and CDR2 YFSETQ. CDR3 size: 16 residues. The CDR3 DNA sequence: TGTGCCAGCAGCTACTCCGGGACCGAAAACACCGGGGAGCTGTTTTTT. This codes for CASSYSGTENTGELFF.

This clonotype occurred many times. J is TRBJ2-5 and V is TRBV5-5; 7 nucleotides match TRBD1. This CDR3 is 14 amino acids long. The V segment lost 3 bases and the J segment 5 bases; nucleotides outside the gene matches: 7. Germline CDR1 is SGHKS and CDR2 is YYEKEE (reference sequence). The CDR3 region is CASSSTGSQETQYF. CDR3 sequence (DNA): TGTGCCAGCAGCTCGACAGGGTCCCAGGAGACCCAGTACTTC.

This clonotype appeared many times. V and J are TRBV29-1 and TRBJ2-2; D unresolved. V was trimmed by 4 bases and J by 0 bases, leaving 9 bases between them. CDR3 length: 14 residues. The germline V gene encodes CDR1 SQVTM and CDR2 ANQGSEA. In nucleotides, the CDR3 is TGCAGCGTTGCCACAGCCACGAACACCGGGGAGCTGTTTTTT. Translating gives CSVATATNTGELFF.

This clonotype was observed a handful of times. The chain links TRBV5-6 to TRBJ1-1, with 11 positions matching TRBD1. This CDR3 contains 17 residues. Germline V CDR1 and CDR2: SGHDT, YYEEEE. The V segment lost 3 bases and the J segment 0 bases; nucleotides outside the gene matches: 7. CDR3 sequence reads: CASSSRDRGFVNTEAFF. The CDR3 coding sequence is TGTGCCAGCAGCTCCCGGGACAGGGGGTTTGTGAACACTGAAGCTTTCTTT.

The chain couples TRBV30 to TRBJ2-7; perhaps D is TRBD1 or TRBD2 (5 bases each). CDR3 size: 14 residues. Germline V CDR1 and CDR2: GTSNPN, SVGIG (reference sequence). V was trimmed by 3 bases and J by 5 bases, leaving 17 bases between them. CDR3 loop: CAWRGGNGAHEQYF. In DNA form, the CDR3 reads TGTGCCTGGAGGGGTGGGAACGGGGCCCACGAGCAGTACTTC. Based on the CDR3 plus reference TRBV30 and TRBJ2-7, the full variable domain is SQTIHQWPATLVQPVGSPLSLECTVEGTSNPNLYWYRQAAGRGLQLLFYSVGIGQISSEVPQNLSASRPQDRQFILSSKKLLLSDSGFYLCAWRGGNGAHEQYFGPGTRLTVT.

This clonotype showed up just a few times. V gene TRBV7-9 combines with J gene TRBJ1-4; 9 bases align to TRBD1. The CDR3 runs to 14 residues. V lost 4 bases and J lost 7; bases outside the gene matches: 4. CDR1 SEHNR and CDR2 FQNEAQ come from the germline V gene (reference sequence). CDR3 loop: CASSYRGRGEKLFF. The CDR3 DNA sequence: TGTGCCAGCAGCTACAGGGGGCGCGGTGAAAAACTGTTTTTT.

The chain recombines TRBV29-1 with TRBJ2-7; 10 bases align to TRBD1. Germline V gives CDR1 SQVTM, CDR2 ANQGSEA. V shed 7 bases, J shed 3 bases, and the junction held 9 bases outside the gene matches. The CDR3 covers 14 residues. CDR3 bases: TGCAGCGGTTCGGACAGGGGGGGACTCTACGAGCAGTACGTC. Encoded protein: CSGSDRGGLYEQYV.

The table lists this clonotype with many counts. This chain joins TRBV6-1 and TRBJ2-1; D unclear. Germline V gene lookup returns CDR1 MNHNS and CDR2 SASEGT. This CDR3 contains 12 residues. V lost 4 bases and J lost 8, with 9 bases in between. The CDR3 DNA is TGTGCCAGCAGTGTAAGTTCGTATGAGCAGTTCTTC. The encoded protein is CASSVSSYEQFF.

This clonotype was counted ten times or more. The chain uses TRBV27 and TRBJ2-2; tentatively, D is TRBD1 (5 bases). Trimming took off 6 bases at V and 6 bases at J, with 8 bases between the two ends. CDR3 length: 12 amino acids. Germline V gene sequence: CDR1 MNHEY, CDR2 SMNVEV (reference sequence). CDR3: CASSRVSGELFF. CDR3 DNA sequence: TGTGCCAGCAGCAGGGTATCCGGGGAGCTGTTTTTT.

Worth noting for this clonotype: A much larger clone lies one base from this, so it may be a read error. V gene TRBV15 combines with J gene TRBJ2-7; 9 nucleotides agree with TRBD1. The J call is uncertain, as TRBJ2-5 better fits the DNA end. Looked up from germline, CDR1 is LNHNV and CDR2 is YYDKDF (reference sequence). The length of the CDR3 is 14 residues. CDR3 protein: CATSKGGQGETQYF. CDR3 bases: TGTGCCACCAGCAAAGGAGGACAGGGGGAGACCCAGTACTTC.

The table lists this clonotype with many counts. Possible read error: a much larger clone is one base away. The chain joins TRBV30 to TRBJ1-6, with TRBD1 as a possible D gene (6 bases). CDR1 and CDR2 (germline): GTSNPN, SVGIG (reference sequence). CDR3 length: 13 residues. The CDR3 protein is CARRDTGSSPRHF. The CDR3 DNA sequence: TGTGCCCGCCGGGACACGGGATCATCACCCCGCCACTTT.

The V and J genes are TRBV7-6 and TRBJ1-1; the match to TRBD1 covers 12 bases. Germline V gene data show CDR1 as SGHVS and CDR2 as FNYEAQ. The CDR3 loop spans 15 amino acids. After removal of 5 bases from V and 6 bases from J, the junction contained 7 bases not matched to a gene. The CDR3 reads CASSKGQGANAEAFF. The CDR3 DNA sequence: TGTGCCAGCAGCAAGGGACAGGGGGCCAACGCTGAAGCTTTCTTT. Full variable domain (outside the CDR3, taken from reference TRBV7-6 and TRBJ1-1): GAGVSQSPRYKVTKRGQDVALRCDPISGHVSLYWYRQALGQGPEFLTYFNYEAQQDKSGLPNDRFSAERPEGSISTLTIQRTEQRDSAMYRCASSKGQGANAEAFFGQGTRLTVV.

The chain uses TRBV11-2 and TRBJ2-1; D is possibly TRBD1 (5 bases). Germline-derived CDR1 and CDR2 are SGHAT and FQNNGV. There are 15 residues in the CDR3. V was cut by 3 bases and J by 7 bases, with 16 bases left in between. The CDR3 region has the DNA TGTGCCAGCAGCTTGAAGGGGCTGGGTGGTAATGAGCAGTTCTTC. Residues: CASSLKGLGGNEQFF.

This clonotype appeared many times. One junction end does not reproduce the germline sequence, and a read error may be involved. CDR3 DNA: TGTGCCACCAGTGACTATACCGGGACAGGGGGCACCGATACGCAGTATTTT. Translating gives CATSDYTGTGGTDTQYF. The chain links TRBV24-1 to TRBJ2-3; 12 bases map to TRBD1. Germline V CDR1 and CDR2: KGHDR, SFDVKD. This CDR3 has 17 amino acids.

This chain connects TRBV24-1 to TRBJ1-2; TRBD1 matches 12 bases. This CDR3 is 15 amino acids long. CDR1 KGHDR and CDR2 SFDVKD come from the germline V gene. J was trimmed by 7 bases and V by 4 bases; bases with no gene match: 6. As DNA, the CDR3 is TGTGCCACCAGTGACCCCGGGACAGGGGGCGTTGGCTACACCTTC. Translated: CATSDPGTGGVGYTF.

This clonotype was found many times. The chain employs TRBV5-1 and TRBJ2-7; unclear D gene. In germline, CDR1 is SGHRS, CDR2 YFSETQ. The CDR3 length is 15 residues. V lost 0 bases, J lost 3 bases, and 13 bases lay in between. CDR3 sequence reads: CASSLDGSALYEQYF. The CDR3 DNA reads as TGCGCCAGCAGCTTGGACGGGTCGGCCCTCTACGAGCAGTACTTC.

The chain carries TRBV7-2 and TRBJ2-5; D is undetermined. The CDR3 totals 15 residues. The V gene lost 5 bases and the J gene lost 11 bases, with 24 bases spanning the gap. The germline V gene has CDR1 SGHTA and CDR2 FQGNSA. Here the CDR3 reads CASSPVQTLWSEQYF. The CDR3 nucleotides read TGTGCCAGCAGCCCCGTTCAGACGCTGTGGAGTGAGCAGTACTTC.

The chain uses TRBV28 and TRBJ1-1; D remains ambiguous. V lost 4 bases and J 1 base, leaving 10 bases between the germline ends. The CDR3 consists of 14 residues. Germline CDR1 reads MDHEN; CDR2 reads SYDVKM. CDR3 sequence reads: CASSSGGRNTEAFF. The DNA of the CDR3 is TGTGCCAGCAGTTCTGGCGGCAGGAACACTGAAGCTTTCTTT. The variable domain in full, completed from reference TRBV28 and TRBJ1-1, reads DVKVTQSSRYLVKRTGEKVFLECVQDMDHENMFWYRQDPGLGLRLIYFSYDVKMKEKGDIPEGYSVSREKKERFSLILESASTNQTSMYLCASSSGGRNTEAFFGQGTRLTVV.

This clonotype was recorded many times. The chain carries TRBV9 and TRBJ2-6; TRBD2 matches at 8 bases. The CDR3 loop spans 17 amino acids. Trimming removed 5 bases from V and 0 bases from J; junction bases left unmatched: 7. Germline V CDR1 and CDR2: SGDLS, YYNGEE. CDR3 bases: TGTGCCAGCAGATCTAGCGGGCCTGACTCTGGGGCCAACGTCCTGACTTTC. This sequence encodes CASRSSGPDSGANVLTF.

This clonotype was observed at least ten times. The CDR3 is CASSGQDGSSYNSPLHF. The CDR3 DNA reads as TGTGCCAGCAGTGGACAGGATGGGAGCTCCTATAATTCACCCCTCCACTTT. V and J are TRBV25-1 and TRBJ1-6; a possible D gene is TRBD1 (6 bases). V was pared by 4 bases and J by 0 bases, with 13 bases between. This CDR3 is built from 17 residues. The germline V gene has CDR1 MGHDK and CDR2 SYGVNS.

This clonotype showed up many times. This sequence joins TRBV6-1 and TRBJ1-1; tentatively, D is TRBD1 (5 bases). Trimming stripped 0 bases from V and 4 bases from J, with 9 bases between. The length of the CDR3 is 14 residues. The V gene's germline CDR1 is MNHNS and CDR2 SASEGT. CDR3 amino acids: CASSEADGGTEAFF. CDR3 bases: TGTGCCAGCAGTGAAGCGGACGGGGGCACTGAAGCTTTCTTT.

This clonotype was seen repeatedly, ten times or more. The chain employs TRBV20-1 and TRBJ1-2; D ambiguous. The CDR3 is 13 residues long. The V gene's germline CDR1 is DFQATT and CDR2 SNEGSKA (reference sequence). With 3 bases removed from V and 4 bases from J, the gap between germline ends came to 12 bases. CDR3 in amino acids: CSASEWSLYGYTF. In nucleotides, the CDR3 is TGCAGTGCTAGCGAGTGGTCGCTCTATGGCTACACCTTC.

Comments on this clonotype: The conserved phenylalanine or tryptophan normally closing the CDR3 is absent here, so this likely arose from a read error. Here the CDR3 reads CTTSRAPGRGGRNSYNEQFL. The CDR3, as DNA: TGTACCACCAGCAGAGCCCCAGGACGGGGGGGCCGAAACTCCTACAATGAGCAGTTCTTA. The chain recombines TRBV15 with TRBJ2-1; 8 bases are a match to TRBD2. This CDR3 region has 20 residues. In germline, CDR1 is LNHNV, CDR2 YYDKDF (reference sequence).